This TCR beta chain stems from a study of T cell responses to AZD1222 COVID-19 vaccine (dated by TCRdb to the early 2020s). In terms of the full investigation: TCR sequencing covered roughly 230 trial participants: about 210 given two doses of AZD1222 and 26 given two doses of MenACWY control vaccine. Trial participants were enrolled by age into subgroups of 18-55, 56-69 and 70-plus years, and around 150, 28 and 57 TCR-sequenced participants, respectively, were included in these subgroups.

The CDR3 regions of human TCRbeta chains were analyzed by immunosequencing. On the authors' methods: TCRs in the repertoires were matched against a reference library of SARS-CoV-2-specific TCRs that had been generated with the MIRA antigen-specificity platform. Breadth was defined as the fraction of unique TCRs that were SARS-CoV-2-associated. Depth was defined as the fraction of total T cells that were SARS-CoV-2-associated. Using the MIRA data, each spike-specific TCR was assigned both to the spike region to which the TCR was reactive and to a CD4 or CD8 class. Log10-transformed breadth and depth values were compared by one-way ANOVA with Sidak's multiple comparisons tests. The table comes from immuneACCESS by way of TCRdb, which keeps in-frame sequences with V and J called. Part of the clones is missing from these tables; in studies checked, under half for an unresolved V gene and the rest for unknown reasons. V, J and clone size reflect that table, while D and trimming were determined from the DNA. In this sample the table shows approximately 180,000 clones, just under 90% of which occur a single time. The top ten constitute 4.3% of the sample.

As concerns this clone: Its antigen remains unidentified. No base quality information exists; no much larger clone differs at one position.

The paper as a whole reports these results and caveats: Reportedly, close to half of the unique spike-specific TCRs recognized epitopes lying outside the regions that are mutated in the B.1.351 and B.1.1.7 variants. In the small 56-69-year group, the increase in depth fell short of significance, most likely because of low power. Because no day 14 peak-response samples were available, repertoires were characterized only after the peak T cell response. After two AZD1222 doses, both the breadth and the depth of spike-specific TCRs were significantly higher than at day 0 and than in MenACWY recipients. Conclusions about previously exposed vaccinees are limited, since just five or six AZD1222 recipients were seropositive for SARS-CoV-2 at baseline. CD4 TCRs associated with the vaccine covered the entire spike protein, and the dominant responses were in regions 160-218 and 743-854. Participants were mostly white British, with more females than males. The authors suggested clonal diversity may have been underestimated.

Read against the paper, the sample's time point label means: about 28 days (+/-7) after the second vaccine dose. The meaning of the sample's treatment or condition label: meningococcal conjugate vaccine given as trial control. The vaccinee samples were drawn from two UK trials, COV001 and COV002, one of which was a single-blind randomized controlled phase 2/3 trial testing AZD1222 (ChAdOx1 nCoV-19) in healthy adults. For TCRbeta chain sequencing, PBMC samples were collected from trial participants at day 0 and at day 28 after the second dose. The receptor's source is an adult who received the MenACWY meningococcal vaccine as a control. Sequences were derived from peripheral blood, sampled 28 days after the second dose of the MenACWY control vaccine.

The CDR3 here reads CASRASTREAFF. The DNA sequence follows: TGTGCCAGCAGGGCCAGTACACGTGAAGCTTTCTTT. The rearranged segments are TRBV12-3 or TRBV12-4 and TRBJ1-1; the D segment cannot be called with confidence. V loses 6 bases, J loses 7 bases, and the germline ends lie 12 bases apart. Including the terminal cysteine and phenylalanine, the CDR3 comprises 12 residues. The DNA shown is the 36-base CDR3, in frame from base 1.